Below, one TCR beta chain is given with its context. What it recognizes is unknown. Unique molecular identifiers were in the cDNA, with template-switch universal primer binding. Each CDR3 protein is one row after TCRdb ran MiXCR on the 5' RACE reads. The sample lists 1.5 million to 2 million distinct CDR3 sequences; 25% to 35% were seen once. The data stem from a study of identical twins. Study-level results: Excess twin sharing in beta out-of-frame sequences was weaker.

The sequence derives from a newborn girl in good health. The sequencing input was cord blood.

CDR3 amino acids: CASSHPSGRTPYEQYF. In DNA form, the CDR3 reads TGTGCCAGCAGTCATCCGTCGGGACGGACACCCTACGAGCAGTACTTC. This chain uses TRBV27 with TRBJ2-7; tentatively, D is TRBD1 or TRBD2 (5 bases each). Germline V lookup: CDR1 MNHEY, CDR2 SMNVEV (reference sequence). This CDR3 region has 16 residues. V dropped 5 bases and J dropped 2 bases, with 19 bases sitting between them.